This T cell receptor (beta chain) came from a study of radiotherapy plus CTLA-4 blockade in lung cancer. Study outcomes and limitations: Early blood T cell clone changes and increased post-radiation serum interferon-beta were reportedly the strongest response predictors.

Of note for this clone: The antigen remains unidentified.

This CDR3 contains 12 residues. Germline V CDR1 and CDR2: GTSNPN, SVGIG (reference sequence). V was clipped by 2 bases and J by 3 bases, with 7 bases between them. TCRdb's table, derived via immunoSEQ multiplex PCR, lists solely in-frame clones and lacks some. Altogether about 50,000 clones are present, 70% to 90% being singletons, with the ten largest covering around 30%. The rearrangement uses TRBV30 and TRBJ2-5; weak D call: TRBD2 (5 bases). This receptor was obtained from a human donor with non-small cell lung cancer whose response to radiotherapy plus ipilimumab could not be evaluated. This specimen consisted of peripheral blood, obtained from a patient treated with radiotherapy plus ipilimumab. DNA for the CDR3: TGTGCCTGGAGTAGCGGAGAAGAGACCCAGTACTTC. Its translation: CAWSSGEETQYF.